This T cell receptor beta chain was captured in a study of OX40 agonist ivuxolimab in advanced cancers. Study-wide background: The dose-escalation group included hepatocellular carcinoma, melanoma, renal cell carcinoma and head and neck cancer. The study's findings and limits: More expanded clones were seen, on average, in CD8+ T cells than in CD4+. Both blood CD4+ and CD8+ T cells showed clonal growth by week 6 at 0.1 to 3.0 mg/kg.

Germline values: CDR1 SGHNT, CDR2 YYREEE (reference sequence). V trimming: 3 bases; J trimming: 0 bases; junction bases outside the gene matches: 5. The length of the CDR3 is 15 residues. Only in-frame clones appear in the TCRdb table, and some are missing; sequencing was by immunoSEQ multiplex PCR. The repertoire consists of 75,000 to 95,000 clones, with roughly 90% occurring once and the leading ten covering over 8%. On this clone: Its antigen is undetermined.

A history of autoimmune disease or systemic immunosuppression excluded patients. The sequence was obtained from an adult with an advanced solid tumor such as melanoma, head and neck, liver or kidney cancer. The J gene is TRBJ2-5, the V gene TRBV5-4, with 7 bases fitting TRBD1. Here the sequenced sample was CD4+ or CD8+ T cells sorted from blood, taken in a trial of the OX40 agonist ivuxolimab. CDR3 residues: CASSSRTGHQETQYF. In DNA, the CDR3 is TGTGCCAGCAGCTCCCGGACAGGTCACCAAGAGACCCAGTACTTC.